This T cell receptor (beta chain) was captured by sequencing in a study of blood T cell repertoires in COVID-19. Study information: Nucleic acid was either cDNA or gDNA, and it came from T cells, B-cell-depleted T cells, or PBMCs.

With regard to this clone: Distinct nucleotide sequences in the sample also encode this CDR3.

Germline CDR1 reads SGHAT; CDR2 reads FQNNGV. The CDR3 runs to 13 residues. The ends lost 5 bases at V and 3 bases at J; junction bases unmatched: 4. The repertoire was sequenced with immunoSEQ multiplex PCR; TCRdb's copy has only in-frame clones and lacks some. Seen here are just over 250,000 clones, less than 90% observed once, and the top ten hold 4%. The rearrangement joins TRBV11-2 to TRBJ2-7; TRBD1 aligns across 7 bases. This receptor was identified in a man aged 60 to 69 who had recovered from COVID-19. Sample: peripheral blood. The CDR3 reads CASSLGQDYEQYF. The CDR3 nucleotides are TGTGCCAGCAGCCTTGGACAGGACTACGAGCAGTACTTC. The full variable domain, rest sourced from reference TRBV11-2 and TRBJ2-7, is EAGVAQSPRYKIIEKRQSVAFWCNPISGHATLYWYQQILGQGPKLLIQFQNNGVVDDSQLPKDRFSAERLKGVDSTLKIQPAKLEDSAVYLCASSLGQDYEQYFGPGTRLTVT.